The 17 T cell receptor beta chains in this list originate from one sample, sequenced in a study of T cell responses to AZD1222 COVID-19 vaccine. Only in-frame clones appear in the TCRdb table, and some are missing; sequencing was by immunoSEQ multiplex PCR. The table records about 120,000 clones, 90% of them present only once. This specimen was peripheral blood, taken on day 0 of MenACWY control vaccination. These receptors all come from an adult in good health.

The chain links TRBV4-3 to TRBJ2-1, with 13 bases aligning to TRBD2. The J segment lost 0 bases and the V segment lost 1 base, leaving 3 bases of the junction unmatched. Germline CDR1 reads LGHNA; CDR2 reads YSLEER. The CDR3 is 18 amino acids. CDR3 sequence reads: CASSQGTSGGSSYNEQFF. CDR3 nucleotide sequence: TGCGCCAGCAGCCAAGGGACTAGCGGGGGCAGCTCCTACAATGAGCAGTTCTTC.

V is TRBV24-1 and J is TRBJ1-6; D is unresolved. V lost 8 bases, J lost 6 bases, and 13 bases lay in between. The CDR3 runs to 14 residues. Germline CDR1 is KGHDR and CDR2 is SFDVKD. CDR3 sequence: CATTWRDRNSPLHF. The CDR3 nucleotides are TGTGCCACCACCTGGCGGGATCGTAATTCACCCCTCCACTTT.

This clone was seen just once. The rearrangement links TRBV19 to TRBJ1-4, with a tentative D call TRBD1 (6 bases). The germline gives CDR1 LNHDA, CDR2 SQIVND (reference sequence). The CDR3 is 15 amino acids. Trimming removed 5 bases at V and 2 bases at J, with 12 bases between. This CDR3 reads CASSPLDRTNEKLFF. The CDR3 DNA reads as TGTGCCAGTAGTCCCCTAGACAGGACTAATGAAAAACTGTTTTTT. Full variable domain (remainder filled in from reference TRBV19 and TRBJ1-4): DGGITQSPKYLFRKEGQNVTLSCEQNLNHDAMYWYRQDPGQGLRLIYYSQIVNDFQKGDIAEGYSVSREKKESFPLTVTSAQKNPTAFYLCASSPLDRTNEKLFFGSGTQLSVL.

CDR3 sequence reads: CAWSVQAAEKLFF. CDR3 sequence (DNA): TGTGCCTGGAGTGTGCAGGCAGCCGAAAAACTGTTTTTT. The J gene is TRBJ1-4, the V gene TRBV30; no definite D call. V was trimmed by 0 bases and J by 8 bases, leaving 10 bases between them. The CDR3 spans 13 residues. Germline V gene data show CDR1 as GTSNPN and CDR2 as SVGIG (reference sequence).

The chain is built from TRBV3-1 (or the pseudogene TRBV3-2) and TRBJ1-5, with D unclear. Germline V gene data show CDR1 as LGHDT and CDR2 as YNNKEL (reference sequence). The CDR3 runs 15 residues. The germline V and J ends were trimmed by 0 bases and 3 bases, with 9 bases remaining between them. DNA of the CDR3: TGTGCCAGCAGCCAAGAACCCCGATCCAATCAGCCCCAGCATTTT. Amino acids: CASSQEPRSNQPQHF.

This chain connects TRBV7-9 to TRBJ2-5; D remains unclear. V lost 5 bases, J lost 3 bases, and 16 bases lay in between. Per the germline V gene, CDR1 is SEHNR and CDR2 is FQNEAQ (reference sequence). CDR3 length: 15 residues. The chain's CDR3 is CASSPIAGFKETQYF. CDR3 DNA: TGTGCCAGCAGCCCCATAGCCGGCTTCAAAGAGACCCAGTACTTC.

V and J are TRBV24-1 and TRBJ1-4; D remains unclear. This CDR3 comprises 12 residues. Trimming cost V 4 bases and J 8 bases, with 7 bases left between them. In germline, CDR1 is KGHDR, CDR2 SFDVKD. The CDR3 DNA follows: TGTGCCACCAGTGACCCCGGGGAAAAACTGTTTTTT. This sequence encodes CATSDPGEKLFF.

The chain carries TRBV18 and TRBJ2-1; D ambiguous. V dropped 6 bases and J dropped 0 bases, with 12 bases sitting between them. Germline V gene lookup returns CDR1 KGHSH and CDR2 LQKENI. This CDR3 comprises 15 residues. The CDR3 sequence: CASSVRADSYNEQFF. In DNA, the CDR3 is TGTGCCAGCTCCGTCCGGGCGGACTCCTACAATGAGCAGTTCTTC.

The chain carries TRBV18 and TRBJ1-5; 7 positions agree with TRBD1. Germline CDR1 is KGHSH and CDR2 is LQKENI. Trimming removed 8 bases from V and 5 bases from J; junction bases left unmatched: 6. The CDR3 runs 13 residues. The CDR3 coding sequence is TGTGCCAGCGCCCGGGACAGATATCAGCCCCAGCATTTT. The encoded protein is CASARDRYQPQHF.

This clone was seen only once. The J gene is TRBJ2-1, the V gene TRBV18; D ambiguous. With 6 bases removed from V and 0 bases from J, the gap between germline ends came to 18 bases. Germline lookup yields CDR1 KGHSH and CDR2 LQKENI. CDR3 length: 17 residues. The CDR3 nucleotides are TGTGCCAGCTCTCCTAAACACGCGCTAAGCTCCTACAATGAGCAGTTCTTC. Its translation is CASSPKHALSSYNEQFF.

The chain combines TRBV3-1 (or the pseudogene TRBV3-2) with TRBJ2-1; D remains ambiguous. Per germline, CDR1 LGHDT and CDR2 YNNKEL (reference sequence). V was pared by 2 bases and J by 4 bases, with 6 bases between. There are 13 residues in the CDR3. CDR3 amino acids: CASSQRQYNEQFF. The CDR3 DNA reads TGTGCCAGCAGCCAAAGGCAGTACAATGAGCAGTTCTTC.

The chain recombines TRBV10-1 with TRBJ2-3; D is perhaps TRBD2 (6 bases). The germline V gene has CDR1 WNHNN and CDR2 SYGVQD (reference sequence). V lost 0 bases, J lost 5 bases, and 12 bases lay in between. This CDR3 has 15 residues. CDR3 sequence reads: CASSESGGYEDTQYF. CDR3 sequence (DNA): TGCGCCAGCAGTGAGTCCGGGGGATATGAAGATACGCAGTATTTT.

V usage is TRBV15 and J usage is TRBJ1-5, with 9 positions matching TRBD1. The CDR3 is 13 residues long. From germline, CDR1 is LNHNV and CDR2 YYDKDF (reference sequence). The junction had 6 bases not matched to a gene; V was cut back by 9 bases and J by 6 bases. The DNA of the CDR3 is TGTGCCACGGACAGGGGTCCGGGTCAGCCCCAGCATTTT. Its protein product is CATDRGPGQPQHF.

This rearrangement joins TRBV7-2 to TRBJ1-3; D is unresolved. V was shortened by 7 bases and J by 0 bases, with 19 bases between the two germline ends. Per germline, CDR1 SGHTA and CDR2 FQGNSA. CDR3 size: 17 residues. The CDR3 region is CASTSPRVTSSGNTIYF. DNA of the CDR3: TGTGCCAGCACCTCACCGAGGGTCACGAGCTCTGGAAACACCATATATTTT. The variable domain in full, with the rest retrieved from reference TRBV7-2 and TRBJ1-3, is GAGVSQSPSNKVTEKGKDVELRCDPISGHTALYWYRQSLGQGLEFLIYFQGNSAPDKSGLPSDRFSAERTGGSVSTLTIQRTQQEDSAVYLCASTSPRVTSSGNTIYFGEGSWLTVV.

The gene calls are TRBV28 and TRBJ2-1, with 14 bases aligning to TRBD2. Unmatched junction bases numbered 9, after V lost 1 base and J lost 10 bases. The germline V gene has CDR1 MDHEN and CDR2 SYDVKM. The CDR3 has 17 residues. CDR3 nucleotide sequence: TGTGCCAGCAGTTTATTCCGACTAGCGGGAGGGCCTTCCGAGCAGTTCTTC. Encoded protein: CASSLFRLAGGPSEQFF.

This clone is a singleton in its sample. The rearrangement joins TRBV27 to TRBJ2-7; the match to TRBD1 covers 8 bases. Unmatched junction bases numbered 13, after V lost 6 bases and J lost 9 bases. The CDR3 contains 14 residues. Germline CDR1 MNHEY, CDR2 SMNVEV (reference sequence). The CDR3 nucleotides read TGTGCCAGCAGCCCAGACAGGGGTCTACGAGGGCAGTACGTC. It translates to CASSPDRGLRGQYV.

In its sample, this clone was seen once. The chain uses TRBV11-2 and TRBJ1-2; 9 nucleotides align to TRBD1. This CDR3 is 15 amino acids long. CDR1 SGHAT and CDR2 FQNNGV come from the germline V gene. With V trimmed by 0 bases and J by 6 bases, 5 bases remained unmatched. In nucleotides, the CDR3 is TGTGCCAGCAGCTTAGATGGGACAGGGCCGGATGGCTACACCTTC. Amino acid sequence: CASSLDGTGPDGYTF. Full variable domain (missing parts from reference TRBV11-2 and TRBJ1-2): EAGVAQSPRYKIIEKRQSVAFWCNPISGHATLYWYQQILGQGPKLLIQFQNNGVVDDSQLPKDRFSAERLKGVDSTLKIQPAKLEDSAVYLCASSLDGTGPDGYTFGSGTRLTVV.